The 2 T cell receptor beta chains listed next were all sequenced from one sample in a study of blood T cell repertoires in COVID-19. Sequencing used immunoSEQ multiplex PCR; TCRdb keeps in-frame clones, though not all of them. This sample yields 250,000 to 350,000 clones, of which around 90% are seen a single time; less than 1% belongs to the top ten. The material sequenced was peripheral blood. Receptor source: a woman aged 40 to 50 who had recovered from COVID-19.

The chain employs TRBV15 and TRBJ2-7; tentative D call: TRBD1 (6 bases). Germline V gene data show CDR1 as LNHNV and CDR2 as YYDKDF (reference sequence). This CDR3 region has 14 residues. Trimming took off 4 bases at V and 3 bases at J, with 13 bases between the two ends. This CDR3 reads CATSTARGGYEQYF. CDR3 sequence (DNA): TGTGCCACCAGCACAGCCAGAGGGGGCTACGAGCAGTACTTC.

The genes are TRBV12-3 or TRBV12-4 and TRBJ2-6; D unclear. The CDR3 loop spans 12 amino acids. V lost 8 bases and J 3 bases, leaving 5 bases between the germline ends. CDR3 DNA sequence: TGTGCCAGCGGGCGTGGGGCCAACGTCCTGACTTTC. Its translation is CASGRGANVLTF.